Below are 5 T cell receptor beta chains sequenced from a single sample in a study of blood T cell repertoires in COVID-19. The repertoire was sequenced with immunoSEQ multiplex PCR; TCRdb's copy has only in-frame clones and lacks some. The sample holds about 350,000 clones, about nine tenths seen once. Sequences were obtained from PBMCs or T cells enriched from blood (not recorded which). The receptor set was obtained from a woman in her twenties or thirties who had been exposed to COVID-19.

The chain is built from TRBV7-9 and TRBJ2-2; weak D call: TRBD1 (5 bases). The germline V gene encodes CDR1 SEHNR and CDR2 FQNEAQ (reference sequence). Between the trimmed V and J ends, which lost 8 bases and 4 bases, there was a span of 20 bases. This CDR3 comprises 16 residues. Here the CDR3 reads CASYSLAGPGTGELFF. CDR3 bases: TGTGCCAGCTACTCCCTTGCAGGGCCTGGCACCGGGGAGCTGTTTTTT. The entire variable domain, with the rest obtained from reference TRBV7-9 and TRBJ2-2, is as follows: DTGVSQNPRHKITKRGQNVTFRCDPISEHNRLYWYRQTLGQGPEFLTYFQNEAQLEKSRLLSDRFSAERPKGSFSTLEIQRTEQGDSAMYLCASYSLAGPGTGELFFGEGSRLTVL.

This chain connects TRBV7-7 to TRBJ2-5; 8 nucleotides align to TRBD1. V lost 5 bases to trimming and J lost 4 bases; unmatched junction nucleotides: 15. This CDR3 is built from 17 residues. Per germline, CDR1 SSHAT and CDR2 FNYEAQ (reference sequence). The CDR3, as DNA: TGTGCCAGCAGCCCCATACGCGGGCAGGGGGCGCCAGAGACCCAGTACTTC. It codes for CASSPIRGQGAPETQYF.

The chain carries TRBV6-5 and TRBJ1-2; D ambiguous. V dropped 10 bases and J dropped 4 bases, with 10 bases sitting between them. Germline V gene sequence: CDR1 MNHEY, CDR2 SVGAGI. There are 11 residues in the CDR3. The CDR3 here is CATRVAYGYTF. CDR3 bases: TGTGCCACCCGGGTGGCCTATGGCTACACCTTC.

The rearrangement joins TRBV7-3 to TRBJ2-7; weak D call: TRBD1 (6 bases). This CDR3 is built from 19 residues. V lost 4 bases, J lost 5 bases, and 30 bases lay in between. CDR1 is SGHTA and CDR2 is FQGTGA in the germline V gene. The CDR3 is CASSYSASSDRTLPDEQYF. DNA for the CDR3: TGTGCCAGCAGCTACTCTGCTAGCTCTGACAGGACCTTACCTGACGAGCAGTACTTC.

The V gene is TRBV27, the J gene TRBJ2-5; the D gene is possibly TRBD1 (5 bases). V lost 2 bases, J lost 13 bases, and 11 bases lay in between. CDR1 is MNHEY, CDR2 SMNVEV, per germline (reference sequence). The CDR3 is 11 amino acids. The CDR3 sequence is CASSLLNRTYF. In DNA, the CDR3 is TGTGCCAGCAGTTTACTGAACAGGACGTACTTC.